This T cell receptor beta chain was recovered during a study of blood T cell repertoires in COVID-19. At the level of the study: There were acute and convalescent COVID-19 samples, and they came from the United States, Italy and Spain.

J gave up 3 bases and V 10 bases, and 9 bases lay outside the gene matches. Looked up from germline, CDR1 is MGHDK and CDR2 is SYGVNS. The CDR3 has 15 residues. Authors' methods: For nucleated cells, counts were estimated from reference gene primer amplification. The data were produced by immunoSEQ multiplex PCR, yet TCRdb's version contains in-frame clones alone and is incomplete. V and J calls and clone size are as listed in that table; D and trimming were resolved from the DNA. The data show some 200,000 clones, approximately 90% seen once. The TCR originated in a woman in her seventies with COVID-19, enrolled during active disease. Sequencing was carried out using peripheral blood. The chain is built from TRBV25-1 and TRBJ1-5; 10 nucleotides line up with TRBD1. The CDR3, as DNA: TGTGCCAACAAACCCGGGACAGGGGTCAATCAGCCCCAGCATTTT. Protein sequence: CANKPGTGVNQPQHF.